The T cell receptor beta chain described here comes from a study of T cells in Graves' hyperthyroidism and ophthalmopathy. Diagnostic assessment was based on clinical symptoms, serum thyroxine and TRAb, thyroid ultrasound and orbital computed tomography. The study collected blood at first hyperthyroidism diagnosis, before any ophthalmopathy symptoms arose. The PBMCs were taken from approximately 11 ml of fresh peripheral blood. In this sample, this clonotype turned up many times. Germline V gene data show CDR1 as LNHDA and CDR2 as SQIVND (reference sequence). The CDR3 runs 13 residues. V lost 6 bases, J lost 4 bases, and 12 bases lay in between. Amplification of TCR beta CDR3 regions used RNA as the template. A first-round RT-PCR of the TCR CDR3 used the HTBI primer set. MiXCR was run by TCRdb on the multiplex PCR reads, yielding one entry per CDR3 protein. The sample contains 250,000 or so distinct CDR3 sequences, approximately 16% of which appear only once.

The V call is TRBV19, the J call TRBJ1-2; D is unresolved. The sequencing input was blood. This TCR derives from a woman between 50 and 59 years old with Graves' hyperthyroidism that later progressed to Graves' ophthalmopathy. CDR3 amino acids: CASSVQGPYGYTF. CDR3 coding DNA: TGTGCCAGTAGCGTCCAAGGGCCCTATGGCTACACCTTC. The whole variable domain, remainder taken from reference TRBV19 and TRBJ1-2, is DGGITQSPKYLFRKEGQNVTLSCEQNLNHDAMYWYRQDPGQGLRLIYYSQIVNDFQKGDIAEGYSVSREKKESFPLTVTSAQKNPTAFYLCASSVQGPYGYTFGSGTRLTVV.